This TCR beta chain was retrieved from a study of beta chain features in type 1 diabetes. Findings and limits, study-wide: Within each of all four CD4+ subsets, Type 1 diabetes patients had TCRB CDR3s that were moderately but significantly shorter.

Trimming removed 8 bases from V and 2 bases from J, with 18 bases in between. The CDR3 consists of 14 residues. Germline CDR1 GTSNPN, CDR2 SVGIG (reference sequence). The investigators reverse transcribed all of the isolated RNA, so they sequenced expressed TCRB transcripts. Repertoires were generated with immunoSEQ multiplex PCR, while TCRdb's copy carries only in-frame clones and drops some. The sample shows 140,000 to 150,000 clones, 13% of them seen only once. This clone has a handful of counts. Antigen specificity is unknown. The sequence derives from a man younger than 35 with type 1 diabetes. Material: central memory CD4+ T cells from blood. The chain has TRBV30 and TRBJ2-5; D might be TRBD1 (5 bases). CDR3: CAQARRELQETQYF. DNA for the CDR3: TGTGCCCAGGCTCGCAGGGAACTACAAGAGACCCAGTACTTC.